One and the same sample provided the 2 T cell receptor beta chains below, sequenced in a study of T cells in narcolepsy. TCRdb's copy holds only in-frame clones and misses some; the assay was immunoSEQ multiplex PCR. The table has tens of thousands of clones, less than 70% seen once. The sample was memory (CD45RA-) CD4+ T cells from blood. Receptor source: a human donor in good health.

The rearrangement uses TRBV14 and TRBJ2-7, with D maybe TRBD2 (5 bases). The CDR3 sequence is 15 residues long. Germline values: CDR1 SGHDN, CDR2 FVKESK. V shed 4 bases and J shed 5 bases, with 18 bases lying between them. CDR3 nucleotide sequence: TGTGCCAGCAGCCTAAAACTGGGCGGGCGCGACGAGCAGTACTTC. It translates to CASSLKLGGRDEQYF.

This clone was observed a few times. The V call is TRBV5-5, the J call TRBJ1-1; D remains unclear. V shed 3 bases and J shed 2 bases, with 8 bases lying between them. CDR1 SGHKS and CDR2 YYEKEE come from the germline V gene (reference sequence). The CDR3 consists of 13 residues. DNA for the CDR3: TGTGCCAGCAGCTGGGCCTATAACACTGAAGCTTTCTTT. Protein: CASSWAYNTEAFF.